This T cell receptor (beta chain) was identified in a study of blood T cell repertoires in COVID-19 (dated by TCRdb to between 2020 and 2021). With regard to the full study: Collaborator samples came from the United States, Italy and Spain and covered acute and convalescent phases of COVID-19. The material from the prospective study consisted of cDNA or gDNA derived from T cells, B-cell-depleted T cells, or PBMCs. Subjects who had been exposed to COVID-19, were actively infected with it, or had recovered from it provided the deeply sampled blood TCRbeta repertoires that made up the dataset. The repertoires were made available in a free public database intended to serve as a resource for research on the immune response to SARS-CoV-2. Samples came from the ongoing ImmuneRACE study (first 160 participants) plus 1,254 subjects from 6 global collaborators. Nearly every sample came with metadata listing a de-identified subject ID, COVID-19 status, age in years and sex. Where available, HLA class I and class II types were taken from metadata supplied by the sample provider and were not determined by assay-based typing. Results the study describes overall, beyond this receptor: How much clinical and demographic metadata was included differed by source and by participant, and the metadata was provided uncurated.

The CDR3 has 15 amino acids, counting the end cysteine and phenylalanine. The sequence is cut down to CDR3 DNA, 45 bases in frame from base 1. V and J are trimmed by 5 bases and 0 bases, and the gene matches miss 4 bases of the junction. CDR1 is given as SEHNR and CDR2 as FQNEAQ, both from the germline V gene (reference sequence). The immunoSEQ Assay, a bias-controlled multiplex PCR, was used to amplify TCRbeta CDR3 regions from genomic DNA. As for the original processing: Nucleated cell counts per sample were estimated from amplification of reference gene primers within the assay. To quantify the absolute abundance of each unique TCRbeta CDR3 rearrangement, sequence reads were collapsed and filtered. For each sample, productive Simpson clonality was calculated as the square root of Simpson's diversity index over productive rearrangements. The table was pulled from immuneACCESS by TCRdb, which kept in-frame rearrangements only. Such tables lose some clones; where checked, under half of the loss comes from unresolved V genes, and the rest has no known cause. V, J and clone size were drawn from that table, and D and trimming were deduced from the DNA. In all, the sample holds 300,000 to 350,000 clones, and about 87% of those were seen once. Around 9.9% of the sample goes to the ten largest clones.

In Seattle, one collaborating source enrolled patients while the infection was active and tracked those patients longitudinally over the course of disease. Collaborating institutions collected whole blood in K2EDTA tubes following their own protocols. For TCRbeta analysis, collaborators shipped samples in one of three forms: frozen whole blood, isolated PBMCs, or DNA extracted from either of those sample types. Note on this clone: Its antigen specificity is not known. No base quality information exists; no much larger clone differs at one position.

The sequence was obtained from a man aged 25-40 years with COVID-19, enrolled during active disease. The rearrangement combines TRBV7-9 with TRBJ2-5; 9 bases in the middle match TRBD1. The specimen sequenced was peripheral blood. The base sequence is TGTGCCAGCAGCCGGGACAGGGCGGACCAAGAGACCCAGTACTTC. Translated, it gives CASSRDRADQETQYF.